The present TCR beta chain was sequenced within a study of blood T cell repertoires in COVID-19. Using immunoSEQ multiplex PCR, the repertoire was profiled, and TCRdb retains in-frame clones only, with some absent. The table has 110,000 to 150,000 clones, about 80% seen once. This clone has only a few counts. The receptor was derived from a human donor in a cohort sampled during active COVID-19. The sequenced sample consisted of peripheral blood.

This CDR3 is CASSRRDSSYNSPLHF. CDR3 in DNA: TGTGCCAGCAGTCGTCGGGACAGCTCCTATAATTCACCCCTCCACTTT. This sequence joins TRBV6-2 or TRBV6-3 and TRBJ1-6; 7 bases fit TRBD1. With 5 bases clipped from V and 0 bases from J, the junction kept 4 bases outside the gene matches. Germline V gives CDR1 MNHEY, CDR2 SVGEGT. The CDR3 extends over 16 amino acids.